These T cell receptor beta chains were read from a single sample in a study of T cells in Graves' hyperthyroidism and ophthalmopathy. Using its own MiXCR run on the multiplex PCR reads, TCRdb lists one record per CDR3 protein. The sample has 460,000 or so distinct CDR3 sequences, 14% seen once. Material: blood. The source is a woman aged 18-35 years with Graves' hyperthyroidism. CDR3s include the opening cysteine and the closing phenylalanine or tryptophan. D genes are given only for firm matches. A clone size is listed for some rows: how often the clone was seen (once, few, many), or a class if it is expanded.

cdr3_nt cdr3_aa j_call v_call d_call clone_size
TGTGCCAGCAGAGAGGACAGGGCGGGGGTTTATGGCTACACCTTC CASREDRAGVYGYTF TRBJ1-2 TRBV27 TRBD1 many
TGTGCCAGCAGCTTAGTATGGGCAGTCGATAATGAAAAACTGTTTTTT CASSLVWAVDNEKLFF TRBJ1-4 TRBV7-2 - many
TGTGCCAGCAGGGAACTAGCGGGAGGGCTATACGAGCAGTACTTC CASRELAGGLYEQYF TRBJ2-7 TRBV2 TRBD2 many
TGTGCCATCACAGACATACTTAACTATGGCTACACCTTC CAITDILNYGYTF TRBJ1-2 TRBV10-3 - -
TGTGCCAGCAGCCCTCTCTCCAATGAGCAGTTCTTC CASSPLSNEQFF TRBJ2-1 TRBV5-6 - -
TGTGCCAGCAGCCCAGCTAGCGGCGGAGACAATGAGCAGTTCTTC CASSPASGGDNEQFF TRBJ2-1 TRBV6-1 TRBD2 -
TGCAGTGCCCAGACCTGGCTAGACGGGTCCGAGCAGTACTTC CSAQTWLDGSEQYF TRBJ2-7 TRBV20-1 - -
TGTGCCAGCAGCCCGTCCGTGAACACTGAAGCTTTCTTT CASSPSVNTEAFF TRBJ1-1 TRBV7-9 - -
TGTGCCAGCAGTGAGGACGCGGATTGGGTCTACGAGCAGTACTTC CASSEDADWVYEQYF TRBJ2-7 TRBV6-1 - many
TGTGCCAGCTCACCAGAGCGAACTGAGCAGTTCTTC CASSPERTEQFF TRBJ2-1 TRBV18 - many
TGTGCCAGCAGCCAAGCGGACAGAAATAACTATGGCTACACCTTC CASSQADRNNYGYTF TRBJ1-2 TRBV3-1 - few
TGTGCCACCAGTGATTCCGACAGCCTCTATGGCTACACCTTC CATSDSDSLYGYTF TRBJ1-2 TRBV24-1 - few
TGTGCCAGCAGTTTTTACTGGGGAGAAAAACTGTTTTTT CASSFYWGEKLFF TRBJ1-4 TRBV27 - many
TGTGCCAGCAGCTTTACCCCGTCTAGTGAGCTTCTAGCCAAAAACATTCAGTACTTC CASSFTPSSELLAKNIQYF TRBJ2-4 TRBV7-8 - -
TGTGCCTGGAGTGCCAGTAGAACTAGCGGGAACTCCTACAATGAGCAGTTCTTC CAWSASRTSGNSYNEQFF TRBJ2-1 TRBV30 TRBD2 -
TGTGCCACCGGTGGGGATCTGAGCAATCAGCCCCAGCATTTT CATGGDLSNQPQHF TRBJ1-5 TRBV24-1 - many
TGTGCCAGCAGCTTAGGGGACGCCGAGCAGTACTTC CASSLGDAEQYF TRBJ2-7 TRBV7-9 - few
TGCGCCAGCAGCTTGTATGACCTCGGGGGGGAGCTGTTTTTT CASSLYDLGGELFF TRBJ2-2 TRBV5-1 - few
TGTGCCATCAGGTTGGGACAGGGGATTTACGAGCAGTACTTC CAIRLGQGIYEQYF TRBJ2-7 TRBV10-3 TRBD1 many
TGTGCCACCAGTGGTCAGGCAAACACCGGGGAGCTGTTTTTT CATSGQANTGELFF TRBJ2-2 TRBV24-1 - many
TGTGCCACCAGTGAGCTCCGGGACAGGTGGAACTCTAGCACAGATACGCAGTATTTT CATSELRDRWNSSTDTQYF TRBJ2-3 TRBV24-1 TRBD1 many
TGCAGCGTCGAGACAGGGGACGAAAAACTGTTTTTT CSVETGDEKLFF TRBJ1-4 TRBV29-1 TRBD1 few
TGTGCCACCAGTGACTCCAATTCCCTTGGACAGGGTGGAGGCTACACCTTC CATSDSNSLGQGGGYTF TRBJ1-2 TRBV24-1 TRBD1 -
TGTGCCAGCTGTTACGGCATCTCCTACGAGCAGTACTTC CASCYGISYEQYF TRBJ2-7 TRBV2 - many
TGTGCCAGCAGGGGGACATCCGGGACTAGCGGTCACAATGAGCAGTTCTTC CASRGTSGTSGHNEQFF TRBJ2-1 TRBV12-3/TRBV12-4 TRBD2 -
TGTGCCAGCAGCGCCGGACTAGCGGGAGCGGGTGAGACCCAGTACTTC CASSAGLAGAGETQYF TRBJ2-5 TRBV7-3 TRBD2 many
TGCGCCAGCAGTTTTCAGGGGATGGCCTCTGGAAACACCATATATTTT CASSFQGMASGNTIYF TRBJ1-3 TRBV10-2 - many
TGCAGTGCTAGAGAAGATACGCAGTATTTT CSAREDTQYF TRBJ2-3 TRBV20-1 - many
TGTGCCACCAGCAGAGCGGGGACTAGCGGGAAAGAGACCCAGTACTTC CATSRAGTSGKETQYF TRBJ2-5 TRBV15 TRBD2 many
TGTGCCAGCAGTGATGTGCTGGTAGCGAGGGAGACCCAGTACTTC CASSDVLVARETQYF TRBJ2-5 TRBV6-1 - many
TGTGCCAGTAGTATCGCGTCAGAGACCCAGTACTTC CASSIASETQYF TRBJ2-5 TRBV19 - many
TGTGCCAGCTCACCATCCCCTAGCGGGGTTAATGAGCAGTTCTTC CASSPSPSGVNEQFF TRBJ2-1 TRBV18 TRBD2 -
TGTGCCTGGGTGGGCTCCAACTACGAGCAGTACTTC CAWVGSNYEQYF TRBJ2-7 TRBV30 - -
TGTGCCAGCAGCTTGCATACAGGGTTGAGGGAGCAGTACTTC CASSLHTGLREQYF TRBJ2-7 TRBV7-9 - many
TGCGCCAGCAGGTGGACAGGGTATATCGATGAGCAGTTCTTC CASRWTGYIDEQFF TRBJ2-1 TRBV5-1 TRBD1 many
TGTGCCAGCAGTTACTCGGGGGGCGAGCGCACTGAAGCTTTCTTT CASSYSGGERTEAFF TRBJ1-1 TRBV6-5 - few
TGTGCCAGCAGCTTACCCCGGGACTGGGCTACAGATACGCAGTATTTT CASSLPRDWATDTQYF TRBJ2-3 TRBV5-8 - -
TGTGCCAGTAAACTAAGCGGCTCCTACAATGAGCAGTTCTTC CASKLSGSYNEQFF TRBJ2-1 TRBV19 - few
TGCAGTGCTTATAGCTCGGGCACAGATACGCAGTATTTT CSAYSSGTDTQYF TRBJ2-3 TRBV20-1 - many